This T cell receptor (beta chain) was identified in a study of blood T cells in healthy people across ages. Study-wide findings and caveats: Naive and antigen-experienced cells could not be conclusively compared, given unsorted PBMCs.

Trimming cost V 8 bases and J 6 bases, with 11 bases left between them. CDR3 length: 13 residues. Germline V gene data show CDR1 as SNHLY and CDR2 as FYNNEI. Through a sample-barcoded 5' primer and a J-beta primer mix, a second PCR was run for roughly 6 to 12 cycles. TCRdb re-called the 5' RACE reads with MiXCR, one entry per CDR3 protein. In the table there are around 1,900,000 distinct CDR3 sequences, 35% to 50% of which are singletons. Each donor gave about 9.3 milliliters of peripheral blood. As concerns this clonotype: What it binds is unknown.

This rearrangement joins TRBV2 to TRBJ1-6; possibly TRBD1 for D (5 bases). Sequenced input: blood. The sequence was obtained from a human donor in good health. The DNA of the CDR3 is TGTGCCAGCGGCAGACAGCTTAATTCACCCCTCCACTTT. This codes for CASGRQLNSPLHF.